This T cell receptor beta chain was identified during a study of T-cell memory formation after mild COVID-19. Trimming took 3 bases from V and 7 from J, leaving 13 bases between them. The CDR3 covers 14 residues. Germline loops: CDR1 SEHNR, CDR2 FQNEAQ (reference sequence). This clonotype turned up a few times. Its antigen is unidentified. The study, taken as a whole, reports: Later expanders leaned CD4+, whereas clones that contracted between day 15 and 85 were balanced CD4/CD8.

A single record per CDR3 protein comes from TCRdb applying MiXCR to the 5' RACE reads. This sample has 400,000 to 450,000 distinct CDR3 sequences, with under 20% found just once. The sequencing sample was made of PBMCs or a T cell subset sorted from them (not recorded which). The TCR originated in a young man who had mild COVID-19 (a few samples of this study predate the infection). Cell type and time point are not known. The V call is TRBV7-9, the J call TRBJ2-1, with D perhaps given as TRBD1 or TRBD2 (5 bases each). As DNA, the CDR3 is TGTGCCAGCAGCTTTACCGGGGCCGGTAATGAGCAGTTCTTC. It yields the protein CASSFTGAGNEQFF.